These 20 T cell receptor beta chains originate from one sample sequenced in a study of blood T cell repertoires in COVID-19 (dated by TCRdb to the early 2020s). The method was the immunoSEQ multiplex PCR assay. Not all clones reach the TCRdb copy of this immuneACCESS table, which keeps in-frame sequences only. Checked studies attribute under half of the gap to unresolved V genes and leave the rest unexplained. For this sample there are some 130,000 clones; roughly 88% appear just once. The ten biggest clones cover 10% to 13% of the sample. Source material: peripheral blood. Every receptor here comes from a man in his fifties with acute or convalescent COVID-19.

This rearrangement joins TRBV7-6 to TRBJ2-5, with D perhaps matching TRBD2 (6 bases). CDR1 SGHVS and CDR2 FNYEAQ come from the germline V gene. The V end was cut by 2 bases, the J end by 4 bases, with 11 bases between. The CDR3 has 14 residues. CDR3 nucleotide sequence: TGTGCCAGCAGCTTATGGCGGGGAGGAGAGACCCAGTACTTC. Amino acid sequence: CASSLWRGGETQYF.

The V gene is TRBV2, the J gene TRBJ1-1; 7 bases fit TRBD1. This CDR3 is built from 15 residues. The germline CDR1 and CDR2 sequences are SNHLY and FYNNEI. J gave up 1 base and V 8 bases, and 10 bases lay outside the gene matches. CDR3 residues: CASPTMDRSNTEAFF. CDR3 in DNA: TGTGCCAGCCCAACCATGGACAGGTCGAACACTGAAGCTTTCTTT.

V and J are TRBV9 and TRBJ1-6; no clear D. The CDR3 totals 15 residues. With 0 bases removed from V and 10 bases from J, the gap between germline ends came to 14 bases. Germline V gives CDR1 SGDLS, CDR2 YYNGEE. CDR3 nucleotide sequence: TGTGCCAGCAGCGTAGTGGGAGGGAAAGGCTCACCCCTCCACTTT. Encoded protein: CASSVVGGKGSPLHF.

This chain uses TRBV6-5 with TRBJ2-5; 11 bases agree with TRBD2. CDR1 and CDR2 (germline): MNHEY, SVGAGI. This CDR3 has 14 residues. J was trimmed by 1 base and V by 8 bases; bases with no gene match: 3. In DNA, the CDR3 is TGTGCCAGCTGGACTAGCGGGTCCCAAGAGACCCAGTACTTC. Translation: CASWTSGSQETQYF.

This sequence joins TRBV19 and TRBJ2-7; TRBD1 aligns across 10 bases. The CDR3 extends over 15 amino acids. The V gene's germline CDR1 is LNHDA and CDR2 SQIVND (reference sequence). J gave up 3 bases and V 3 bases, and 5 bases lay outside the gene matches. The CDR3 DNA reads TGTGCCAGTAGTATTGGTGGACAGGGGGTCTACGAGCAGTACTTC. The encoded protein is CASSIGGQGVYEQYF.

CDR3 DNA sequence: TGCGCCAGCAGCCAAGATAGAACAGTTAACACCGGGGAGCTGTTTTTT. It translates to CASSQDRTVNTGELFF. V gene TRBV4-1 combines with J gene TRBJ2-2; D unresolved. Trimming removed 0 bases at V and 2 bases at J, with 10 bases between. Germline V CDR1 and CDR2: MGHRA, YSYEKL. The CDR3 extends over 16 amino acids.

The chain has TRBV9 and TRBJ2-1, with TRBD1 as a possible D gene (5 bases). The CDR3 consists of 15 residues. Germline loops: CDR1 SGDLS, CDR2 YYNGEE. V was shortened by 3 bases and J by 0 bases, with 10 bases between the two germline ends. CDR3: CASSARGSSYNEQFF. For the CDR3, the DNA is TGTGCCAGCAGCGCTAGGGGTAGCTCCTACAATGAGCAGTTCTTC.

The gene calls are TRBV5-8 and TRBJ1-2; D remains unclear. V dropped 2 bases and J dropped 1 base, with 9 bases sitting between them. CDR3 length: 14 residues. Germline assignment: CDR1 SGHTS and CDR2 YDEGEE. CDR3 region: CASSLDQLNYGYTF. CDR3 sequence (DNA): TGTGCCAGCAGCTTAGATCAACTTAACTATGGCTACACCTTC.

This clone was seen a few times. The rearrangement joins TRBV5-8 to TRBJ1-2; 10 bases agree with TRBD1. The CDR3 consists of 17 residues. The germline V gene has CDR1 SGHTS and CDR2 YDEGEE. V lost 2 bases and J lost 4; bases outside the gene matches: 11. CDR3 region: CASSFEGGTGDIYGYTF. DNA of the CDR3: TGTGCCAGCAGCTTCGAGGGGGGGACAGGGGACATCTATGGCTACACCTTC. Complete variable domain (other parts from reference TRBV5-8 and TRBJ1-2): EAGVTQSPTHLIKTRGQQATLRCSPISGHTSVYWYQQALGLGLQFLLWYDEGEERNRGNFPPRFSGRQFPNYSSELNVNALELEDSALYLCASSFEGGTGDIYGYTFGSGTRLTVV.

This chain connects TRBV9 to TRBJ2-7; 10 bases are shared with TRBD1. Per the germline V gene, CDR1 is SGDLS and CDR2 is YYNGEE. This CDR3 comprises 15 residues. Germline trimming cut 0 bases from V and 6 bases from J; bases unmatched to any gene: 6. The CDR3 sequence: CASSVVGTGVTEQYF. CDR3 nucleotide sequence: TGTGCCAGCAGCGTAGTTGGGACAGGGGTAACCGAGCAGTACTTC.

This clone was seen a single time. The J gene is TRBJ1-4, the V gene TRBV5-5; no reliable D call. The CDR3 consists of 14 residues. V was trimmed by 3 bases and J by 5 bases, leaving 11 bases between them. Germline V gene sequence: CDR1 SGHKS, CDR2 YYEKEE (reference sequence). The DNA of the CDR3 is TGTGCCAGCAGCTCTTCGACAAGGAATGAAAAACTGTTTTTT. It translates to CASSSSTRNEKLFF.

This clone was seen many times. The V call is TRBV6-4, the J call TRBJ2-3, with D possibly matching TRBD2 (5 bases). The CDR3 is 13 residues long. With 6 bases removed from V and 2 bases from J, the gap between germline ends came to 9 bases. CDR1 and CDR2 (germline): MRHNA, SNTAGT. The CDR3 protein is CASSSGSTDTQYF. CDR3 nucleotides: TGTGCCAGCAGCAGCGGATCCACAGATACGCAGTATTTT.

In DNA form, the CDR3 reads TGCGCCAGCAGCCCCACCGGGACAGTTGGCTACACCTTC. It codes for CASSPTGTVGYTF. The chain employs TRBV4-1 and TRBJ1-2, with 7 positions matching TRBD1. The CDR3 contains 13 residues. With V trimmed by 4 bases and J by 7 bases, 6 bases remained unmatched. Germline-derived CDR1 and CDR2 are MGHRA and YSYEKL.

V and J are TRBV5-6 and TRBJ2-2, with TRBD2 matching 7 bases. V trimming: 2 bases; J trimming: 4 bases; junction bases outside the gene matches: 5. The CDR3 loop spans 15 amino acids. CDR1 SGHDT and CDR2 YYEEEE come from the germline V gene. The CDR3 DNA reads TGTGCCAGCAGCTTAAGCGGGGTAGGCACCGGGGAGCTGTTTTTT. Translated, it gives CASSLSGVGTGELFF.

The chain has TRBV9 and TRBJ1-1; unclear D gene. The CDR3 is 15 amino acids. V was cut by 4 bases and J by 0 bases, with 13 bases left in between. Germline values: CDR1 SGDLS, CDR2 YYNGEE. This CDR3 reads CASSRRPEVNTEAFF. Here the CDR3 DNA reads TGTGCCAGCAGCCGAAGGCCCGAGGTGAACACTGAAGCTTTCTTT.

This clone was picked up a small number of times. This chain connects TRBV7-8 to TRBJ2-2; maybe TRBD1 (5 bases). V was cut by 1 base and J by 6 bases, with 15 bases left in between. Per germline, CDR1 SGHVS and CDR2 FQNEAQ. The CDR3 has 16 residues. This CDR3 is CASSLGGRAPAGELFF. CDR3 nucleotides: TGTGCCAGCAGCTTAGGGGGCAGGGCGCCGGCCGGGGAGCTGTTTTTT.

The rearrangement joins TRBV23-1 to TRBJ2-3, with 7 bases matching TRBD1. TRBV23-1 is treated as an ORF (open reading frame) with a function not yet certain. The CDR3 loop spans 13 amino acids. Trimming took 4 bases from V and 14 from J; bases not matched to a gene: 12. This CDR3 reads CASSPPGQGEVYF. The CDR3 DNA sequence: TGCGCCAGCAGTCCCCCGGGGCAGGGGGAAGTGTATTTT.

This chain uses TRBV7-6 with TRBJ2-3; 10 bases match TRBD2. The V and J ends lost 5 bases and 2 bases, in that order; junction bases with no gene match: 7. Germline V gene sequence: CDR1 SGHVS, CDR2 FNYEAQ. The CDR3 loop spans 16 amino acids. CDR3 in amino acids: CASSHRTSGVTDTQYF. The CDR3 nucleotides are TGTGCCAGCAGCCATCGGACTAGCGGCGTCACAGATACGCAGTATTTT.

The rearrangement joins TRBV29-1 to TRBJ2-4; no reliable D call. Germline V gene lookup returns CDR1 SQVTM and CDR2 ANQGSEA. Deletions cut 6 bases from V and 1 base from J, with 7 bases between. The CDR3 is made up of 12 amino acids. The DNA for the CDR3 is TGCAGCGTACTATTGGCCAAAAACATTCAGTACTTC. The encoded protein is CSVLLAKNIQYF.

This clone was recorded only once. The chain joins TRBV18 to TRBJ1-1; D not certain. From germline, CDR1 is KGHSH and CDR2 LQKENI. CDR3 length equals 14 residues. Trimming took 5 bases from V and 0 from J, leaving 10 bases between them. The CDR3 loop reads CASSALGVNTEAFF. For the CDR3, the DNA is TGTGCCAGCTCAGCCCTGGGAGTGAACACTGAAGCTTTCTTT.